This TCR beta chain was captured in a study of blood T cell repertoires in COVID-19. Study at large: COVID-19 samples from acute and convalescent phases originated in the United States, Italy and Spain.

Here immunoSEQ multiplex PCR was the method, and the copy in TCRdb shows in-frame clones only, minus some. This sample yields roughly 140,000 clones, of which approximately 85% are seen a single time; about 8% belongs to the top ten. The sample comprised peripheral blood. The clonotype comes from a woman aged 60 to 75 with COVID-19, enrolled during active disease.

The CDR3 DNA is TGTGCCAGCAGCTTAGTACAGGGGGCCGGGGAGCTGTTTTTT. Protein product: CASSLVQGAGELFF. The chain employs TRBV7-7 and TRBJ2-2; 8 nucleotides align to TRBD1. V lost 1 base and J lost 6; bases outside the gene matches: 1. Per the germline V gene, CDR1 is SSHAT and CDR2 is FNYEAQ (reference sequence). The length of the CDR3 is 14 residues.